Only a few counts were recorded for the clone carrying this TCR beta chain. The sample is drawn from a study of T cell changes during pregnancy in multiple sclerosis. The protocol was immunoSEQ multiplex PCR, while the TCRdb copy is restricted to in-frame clones and leaves out a portion. The table lists 50,000 or so clones, around 93% of them singletons. The clonotype was recovered from a female donor with multiple sclerosis, enrolled in a pregnancy study. Sequenced here: peripheral blood, sampled in the second trimester of pregnancy.

The CDR3 loop is CASSPRDWASMQYF. CDR3 in DNA: TGTGCCAGCAGTCCCCGGGACTGGGCTTCCATGCAGTACTTC. The chain uses TRBV7-9 and TRBJ2-7, with D perhaps matching TRBD2 (6 bases). This CDR3 region has 14 residues. Germline V gives CDR1 SEHNR, CDR2 FQNEAQ (reference sequence). The germline V and J ends were trimmed by 6 bases and 9 bases, with 21 bases remaining between them.